What follows are 9 T cell receptor beta chains derived from one specimen sequenced in a study of blood T cell repertoires in COVID-19. This table comes from immunoSEQ multiplex PCR, and its TCRdb copy is limited to in-frame clones, with some not included. In the table there are about 170,000 clones, 84% of which are singletons. Sequencing was performed on PBMCs or T cells enriched from blood (not recorded which). These receptors originate from a man aged 50-60 years who had recovered from COVID-19.

The V call is TRBV2, the J call TRBJ2-7, with a weak D call TRBD1 (5 bases). The CDR3 consists of 11 residues. The germline V gene encodes CDR1 SNHLY and CDR2 FYNNEI. Trimming shortened V by 6 bases and J by 3 bases, and 6 bases separated the two germline ends. The CDR3 spells CASRGHYEQYF. CDR3 sequence (DNA): TGTGCCAGCAGGGGGCACTACGAGCAGTACTTC. The full variable domain, with the rest looked up from reference TRBV2 and TRBJ2-7, is EPEVTQTPSHQVTQMGQEVILRCVPISNHLYFYWYRQILGQKVEFLVSFYNNEISEKSEIFDDQFSVERPDGSNFTLKIRSTKLEDSAMYFCASRGHYEQYFGPGTRLTVT.

CDR3 residues: CASSINPGQSYEQYF. Written as DNA, the CDR3 is TGTGCCAGCAGCATAAACCCGGGACAGAGCTACGAGCAGTACTTC. The J gene is TRBJ2-7, the V gene TRBV5-6; 7 nucleotides match TRBD1. The V gene's germline CDR1 is SGHDT and CDR2 YYEEEE. Unmatched junction bases numbered 10, after V lost 4 bases and J lost 3 bases. The CDR3 is made up of 15 amino acids.

The chain links TRBV6-5 to TRBJ1-2; 11 bases align to TRBD1. The CDR3 loop spans 14 amino acids. Germline CDR1 and CDR2: MNHEY and SVGAGI. The V gene end was trimmed by 7 bases and the J gene end by 7 bases; junction bases not matched to a gene: 8. CDR3 coding DNA: TGTGCCAGCACCTCAGGACAGGGGGCTGTTGGCTACACCTTC. Encoded protein: CASTSGQGAVGYTF.

The chain recombines TRBV7-8 with TRBJ2-3; a possible D gene is TRBD2 (5 bases). CDR1 and CDR2 (germline): SGHVS, FQNEAQ. The V end was cut by 1 base, the J end by 3 bases, with 8 bases between. This CDR3 is built from 14 residues. The CDR3 protein is CASSLGGWTDTQYF. CDR3 in DNA: TGTGCCAGCAGCTTAGGCGGGTGGACAGATACGCAGTATTTT.

This clone occurred a few times. This chain links TRBV10-3 with TRBJ1-1; TRBD1 aligns across 12 bases. CDR3 length: 18 amino acids. Losses at the gene ends were 6 bases for V and 1 base for J; bases not matched to a gene: 12. Germline CDR1 and CDR2: ENHRY and SYGVKD. The CDR3: CAISGTGGLISQNTEAFF. CDR3 nucleotides: TGTGCCATCAGCGGGACAGGGGGCCTGATTTCCCAGAACACTGAAGCTTTCTTT.

The gene calls are TRBV3-1 (or the pseudogene TRBV3-2) and TRBJ1-1; TRBD1 is a possible D gene (6 bases). V was pared by 0 bases and J by 0 bases, with 17 bases between. The CDR3 spans 18 residues. Germline V gene lookup returns CDR1 LGHDT and CDR2 YNNKEL (reference sequence). CDR3 nucleotide sequence: TGTGCCAGCAGCCAAGAGGGCAGGGGCCGACCCATGAACACTGAAGCTTTCTTT. Protein: CASSQEGRGRPMNTEAFF.

V and J are TRBV6-5 and TRBJ1-2, with no clear D. CDR1 and CDR2 (germline): MNHEY, SVGAGI. Trimming removed 2 bases from V and 4 bases from J, with 8 bases in between. The CDR3 length is 13 residues. CDR3 residues: CASSYGGSYGYTF. CDR3 nucleotide sequence: TGTGCCAGCAGTTACGGCGGATCCTATGGCTACACCTTC.

This clone was recorded only once. The CDR3: CASSTIQGTGELFF. The DNA of the CDR3 is TGTGCCAGCTCAACAATCCAGGGCACCGGGGAGCTGTTTTTT. The chain links TRBV18 to TRBJ2-2; D might be TRBD1 (5 bases). The CDR3 runs to 14 residues. Germline CDR1 and CDR2: KGHSH and LQKENI. Between the trimmed V and J ends, which lost 5 bases and 4 bases, there was a span of 11 bases.

This chain links TRBV5-1 with TRBJ2-1, with D possibly being TRBD1 (5 bases). V lost 2 bases, J lost 3 bases, and 12 bases lay in between. Germline V gene lookup returns CDR1 SGHRS and CDR2 YFSETQ. The CDR3 covers 15 residues. The CDR3 DNA reads TGCGCCAGCAGCTTCGCGCCAGGGCGCTACAATGAGCAGTTCTTC. Amino acid sequence: CASSFAPGRYNEQFF.